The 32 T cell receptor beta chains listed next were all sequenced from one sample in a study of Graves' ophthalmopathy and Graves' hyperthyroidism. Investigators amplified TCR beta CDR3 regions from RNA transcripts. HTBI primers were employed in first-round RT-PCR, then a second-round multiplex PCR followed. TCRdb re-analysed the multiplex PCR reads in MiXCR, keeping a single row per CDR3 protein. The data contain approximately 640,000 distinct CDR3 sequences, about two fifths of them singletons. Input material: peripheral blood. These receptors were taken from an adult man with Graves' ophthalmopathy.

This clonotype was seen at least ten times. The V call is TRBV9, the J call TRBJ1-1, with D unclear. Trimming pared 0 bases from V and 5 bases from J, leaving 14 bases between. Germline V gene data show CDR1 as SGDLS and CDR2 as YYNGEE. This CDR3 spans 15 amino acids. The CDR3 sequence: CASSVVAGIGTEAFF. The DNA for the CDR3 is TGTGCCAGCAGCGTAGTAGCAGGCATCGGGACTGAAGCTTTCTTT.

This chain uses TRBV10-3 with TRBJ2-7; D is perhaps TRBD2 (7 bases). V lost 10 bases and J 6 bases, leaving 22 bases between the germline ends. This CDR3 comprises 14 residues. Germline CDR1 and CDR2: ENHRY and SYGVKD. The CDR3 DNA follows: TGTGCCAGCAGGGACAAAGCGGGGAGTCCCGAGCAGTACTTC. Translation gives CASRDKAGSPEQYF.

The CDR3 here is CAWSEDRDRSYTF. DNA of the CDR3: TGTGCCTGGAGCGAGGACAGGGACCGTAGCTACACCTTC. V is TRBV30 and J is TRBJ1-2; 8 bases are shared with TRBD1. The V gene's germline CDR1 is GTSNPN and CDR2 SVGIG (reference sequence). V shed 3 bases and J 9 bases; nucleotides not matched to a gene: 9. This CDR3 spans 13 amino acids.

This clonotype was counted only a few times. CDR3 bases: TGTGCCAGCAGCTACAGAAGCCTTTATGAAAAACTGTTTTTT. This encodes CASSYRSLYEKLFF. This rearrangement joins TRBV6-2 or TRBV6-3 to TRBJ1-4; no definite D call. The germline V and J ends were trimmed by 6 bases and 6 bases, with 14 bases remaining between them. CDR1 and CDR2 from the germline V gene are MNHEY and SVGEGT. The CDR3 consists of 14 residues.

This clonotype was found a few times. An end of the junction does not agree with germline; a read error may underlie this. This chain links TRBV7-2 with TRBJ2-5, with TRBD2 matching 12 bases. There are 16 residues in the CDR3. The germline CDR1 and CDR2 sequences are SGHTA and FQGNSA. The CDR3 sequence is CASSWTSGTYGETQCF. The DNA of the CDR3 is TGTGCCAGCAGCTGGACTAGCGGGACCTACGGGGAGACCCAGTGCTTC. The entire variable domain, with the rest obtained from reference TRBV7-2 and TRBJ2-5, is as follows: GAGVSQSPSNKVTEKGKDVELRCDPISGHTALYWYRQSLGQGLEFLIYFQGNSAPDKSGLPSDRFSAERTGGSVSTLTIQRTQQEDSAVYLCASSWTSGTYGETQCFGPGTRLLVL.

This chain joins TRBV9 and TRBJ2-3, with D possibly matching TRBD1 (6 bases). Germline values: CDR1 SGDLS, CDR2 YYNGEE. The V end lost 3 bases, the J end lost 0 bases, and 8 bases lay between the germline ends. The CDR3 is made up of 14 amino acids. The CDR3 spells CASSGGHSTDTQYF. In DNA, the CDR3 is TGTGCCAGCAGCGGGGGACATAGCACAGATACGCAGTATTTT.

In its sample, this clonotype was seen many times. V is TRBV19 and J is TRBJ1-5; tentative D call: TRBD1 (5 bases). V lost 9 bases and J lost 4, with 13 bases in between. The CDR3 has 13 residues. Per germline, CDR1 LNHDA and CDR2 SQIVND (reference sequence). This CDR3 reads CASSQGLNQPQHF. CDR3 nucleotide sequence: TGTGCCAGCAGTCAGGGTTTGAATCAGCCCCAGCATTTT.

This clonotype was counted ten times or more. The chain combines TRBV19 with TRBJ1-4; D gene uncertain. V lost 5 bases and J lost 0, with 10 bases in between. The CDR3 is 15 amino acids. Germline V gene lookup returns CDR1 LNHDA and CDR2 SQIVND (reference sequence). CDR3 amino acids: CASSVDGSTNEKLFF. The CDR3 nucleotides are TGTGCCAGTAGTGTGGACGGTTCAACTAATGAAAAACTGTTTTTT.

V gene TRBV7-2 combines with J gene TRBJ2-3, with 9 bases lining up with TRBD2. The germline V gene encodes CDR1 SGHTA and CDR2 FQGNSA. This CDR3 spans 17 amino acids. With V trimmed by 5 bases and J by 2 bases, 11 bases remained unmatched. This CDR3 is CASSTPLAGLDTDTQYF. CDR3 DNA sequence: TGTGCCAGCAGCACCCCTCTAGCGGGGCTAGACACAGATACGCAGTATTTT.

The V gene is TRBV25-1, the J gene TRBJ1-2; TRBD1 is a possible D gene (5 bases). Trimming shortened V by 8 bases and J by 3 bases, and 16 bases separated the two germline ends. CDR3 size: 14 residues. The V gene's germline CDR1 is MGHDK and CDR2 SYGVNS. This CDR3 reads CASVEWGSDYGYTF. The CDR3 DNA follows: TGTGCCAGCGTAGAATGGGGGTCCGACTATGGCTACACCTTC.

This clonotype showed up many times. The CDR3 spells CASATGTNTEAFF. The CDR3 coding sequence is TGTGCCAGCGCGACAGGGACGAACACTGAAGCTTTCTTT. The gene calls are TRBV7-9 and TRBJ1-1; 7 nucleotides agree with TRBD1. The CDR3 has 13 amino acids. CDR1 SEHNR and CDR2 FQNEAQ come from the germline V gene (reference sequence). Germline trimming cut 8 bases from V and 1 base from J; bases unmatched to any gene: 4.

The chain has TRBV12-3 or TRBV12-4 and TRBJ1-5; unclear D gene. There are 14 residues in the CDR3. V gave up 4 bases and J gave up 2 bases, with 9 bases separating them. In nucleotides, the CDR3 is TGTGCCAGCAGTTCAAATTTGGGCAATCAGCCCCAGCATTTT. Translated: CASSSNLGNQPQHF.

The CDR3 reads CASSPLGEQFF. The CDR3 DNA reads as TGTGCCAGCAGCCCACTGGGTGAGCAGTTCTTC. The rearrangement joins TRBV11-2 to TRBJ2-5; D gene ambiguous. The J call may be in error: the DNA end matches TRBJ2-1 better. Germline CDR1 is SGHAT and CDR2 is FQNNGV. This CDR3 contains 11 residues.

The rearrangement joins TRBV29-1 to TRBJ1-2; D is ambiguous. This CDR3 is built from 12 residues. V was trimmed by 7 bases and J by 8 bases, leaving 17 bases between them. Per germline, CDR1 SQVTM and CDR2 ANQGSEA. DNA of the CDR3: TGCAGCGAAACCGATGACCCGTTCGGCTACACCTTC. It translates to CSETDDPFGYTF.

The CDR3 loop reads CAWSRGPYEQYF. The CDR3 DNA reads TGTGCCTGGAGTAGGGGCCCCTACGAGCAGTACTTC. V usage is TRBV30 and J usage is TRBJ2-7; weak D call: TRBD1 (5 bases). Germline V gives CDR1 GTSNPN, CDR2 SVGIG (reference sequence). Trimming removed 2 bases from V and 2 bases from J, with 7 bases in between. The length of the CDR3 is 12 residues.

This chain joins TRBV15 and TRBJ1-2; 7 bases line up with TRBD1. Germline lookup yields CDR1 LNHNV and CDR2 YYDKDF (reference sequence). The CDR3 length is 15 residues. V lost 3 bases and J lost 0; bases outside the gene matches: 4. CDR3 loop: CATSSPGQANYGYTF. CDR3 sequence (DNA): TGTGCCACCAGCAGCCCCGGACAGGCTAACTATGGCTACACCTTC. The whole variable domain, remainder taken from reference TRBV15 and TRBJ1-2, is DAMVIQNPRYQVTQFGKPVTLSCSQTLNHNVMYWYQQKSSQAPKLLFHYYDKDFNNEADTPDNFQSRRPNTSFCFLDIRSPGLGDTAMYLCATSSPGQANYGYTFGSGTRLTVV.

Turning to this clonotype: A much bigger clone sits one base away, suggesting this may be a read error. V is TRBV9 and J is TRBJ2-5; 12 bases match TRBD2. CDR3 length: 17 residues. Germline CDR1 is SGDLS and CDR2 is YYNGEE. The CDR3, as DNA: TGTGCCGGCAGCGCGACGATGGGACTAGCGGGTCAAGAGACCCAGTACTTC. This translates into CAGSATMGLAGQETQYF.

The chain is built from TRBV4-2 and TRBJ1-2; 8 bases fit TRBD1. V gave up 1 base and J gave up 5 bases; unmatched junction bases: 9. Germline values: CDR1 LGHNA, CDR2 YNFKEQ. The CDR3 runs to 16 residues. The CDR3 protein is CASSQVGQEKFYGYTF. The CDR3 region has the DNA TGTGCCAGCAGCCAAGTGGGACAGGAGAAATTTTATGGCTACACCTTC.

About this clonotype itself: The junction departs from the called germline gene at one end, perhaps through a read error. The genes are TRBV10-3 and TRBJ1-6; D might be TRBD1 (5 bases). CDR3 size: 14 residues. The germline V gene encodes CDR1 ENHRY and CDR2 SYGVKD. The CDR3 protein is CAISGDGRGETQYF. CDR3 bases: TGTGCCATCAGTGGCGACGGGAGGGGAGAGACCCAGTACTTT.

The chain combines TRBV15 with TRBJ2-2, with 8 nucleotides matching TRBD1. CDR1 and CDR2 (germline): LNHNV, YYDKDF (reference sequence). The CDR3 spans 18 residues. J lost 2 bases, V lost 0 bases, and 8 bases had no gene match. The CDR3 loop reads CATSREPGGTGNTGELFF. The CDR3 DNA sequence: TGTGCCACCAGCAGAGAGCCAGGGGGGACAGGAAACACCGGGGAGCTGTTTTTT.

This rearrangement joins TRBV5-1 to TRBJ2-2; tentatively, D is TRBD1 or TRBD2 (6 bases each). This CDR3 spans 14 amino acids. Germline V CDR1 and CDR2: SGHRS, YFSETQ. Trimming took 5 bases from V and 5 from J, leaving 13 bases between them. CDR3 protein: CASRGGMSTGELFF. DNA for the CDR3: TGCGCCAGCAGAGGGGGGATGAGTACCGGGGAGCTGTTTTTT.

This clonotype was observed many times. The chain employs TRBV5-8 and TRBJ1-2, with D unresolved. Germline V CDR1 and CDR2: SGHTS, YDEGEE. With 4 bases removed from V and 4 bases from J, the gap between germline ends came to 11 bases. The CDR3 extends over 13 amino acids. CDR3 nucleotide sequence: TGTGCCAGCAGCCGAACAAACCTCTATGGCTACACCTTC. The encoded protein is CASSRTNLYGYTF. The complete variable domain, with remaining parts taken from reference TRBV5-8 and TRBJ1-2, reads EAGVTQSPTHLIKTRGQQATLRCSPISGHTSVYWYQQALGLGLQFLLWYDEGEERNRGNFPPRFSGRQFPNYSSELNVNALELEDSALYLCASSRTNLYGYTFGSGTRLTVV.

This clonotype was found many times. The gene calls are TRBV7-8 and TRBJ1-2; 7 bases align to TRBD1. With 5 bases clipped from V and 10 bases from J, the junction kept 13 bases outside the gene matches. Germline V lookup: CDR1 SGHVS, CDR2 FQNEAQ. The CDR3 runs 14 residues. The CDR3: CASSPRREGGDYTF. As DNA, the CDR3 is TGTGCCAGCAGCCCACGTCGTGAAGGGGGCGACTACACCTTC.

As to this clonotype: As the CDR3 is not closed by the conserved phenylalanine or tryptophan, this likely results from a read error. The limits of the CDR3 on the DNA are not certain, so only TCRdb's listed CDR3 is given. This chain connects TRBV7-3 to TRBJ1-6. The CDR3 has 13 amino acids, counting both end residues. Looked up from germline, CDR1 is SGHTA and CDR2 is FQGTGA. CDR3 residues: CASSDGLDSPLHL.

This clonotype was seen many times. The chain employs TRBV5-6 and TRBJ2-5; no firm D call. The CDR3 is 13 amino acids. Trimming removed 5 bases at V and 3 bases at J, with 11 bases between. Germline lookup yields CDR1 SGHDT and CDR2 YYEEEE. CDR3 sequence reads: CASRTLGEETQYF. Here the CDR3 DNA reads TGTGCCAGCAGGACCCTAGGTGAAGAGACCCAGTACTTC.

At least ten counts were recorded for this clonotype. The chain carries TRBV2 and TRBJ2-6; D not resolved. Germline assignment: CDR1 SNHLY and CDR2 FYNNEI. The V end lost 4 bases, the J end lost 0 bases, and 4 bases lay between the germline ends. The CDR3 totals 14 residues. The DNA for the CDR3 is TGTGCCAGCAGTGGACACTCTGGGGCCAACGTCCTGACTTTC. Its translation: CASSGHSGANVLTF.

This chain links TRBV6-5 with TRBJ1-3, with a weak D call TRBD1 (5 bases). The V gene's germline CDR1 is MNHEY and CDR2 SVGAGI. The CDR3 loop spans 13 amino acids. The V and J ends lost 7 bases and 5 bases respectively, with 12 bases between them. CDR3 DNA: TGTGCCAGCAAAAACCAGGGTAGAAACACCATATATTTT. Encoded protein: CASKNQGRNTIYF.

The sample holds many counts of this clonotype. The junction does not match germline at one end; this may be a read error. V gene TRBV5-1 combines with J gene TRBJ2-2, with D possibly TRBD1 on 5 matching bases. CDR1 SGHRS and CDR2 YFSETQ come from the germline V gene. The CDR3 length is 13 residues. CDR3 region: CASGFGQTGELFF. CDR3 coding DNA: TGCGCCAGCGGCTTTGGACAAACCGGGGAGCTGTTTTTT.

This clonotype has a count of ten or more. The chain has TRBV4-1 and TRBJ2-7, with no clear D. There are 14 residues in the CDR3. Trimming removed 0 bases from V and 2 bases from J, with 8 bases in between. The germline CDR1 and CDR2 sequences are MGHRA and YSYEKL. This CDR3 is CASSQEHGPYEQYF. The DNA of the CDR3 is TGCGCCAGCAGCCAAGAACACGGCCCCTACGAGCAGTACTTC.

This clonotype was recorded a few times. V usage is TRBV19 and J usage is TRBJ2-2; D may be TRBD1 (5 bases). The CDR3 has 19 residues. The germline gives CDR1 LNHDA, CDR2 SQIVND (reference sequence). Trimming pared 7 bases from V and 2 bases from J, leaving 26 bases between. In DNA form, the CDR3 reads TGTGCCAGTACCCCTTGGGGCGCACGAGGCCCTACCAACACCGGGGAGCTGTTTTTT. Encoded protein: CASTPWGARGPTNTGELFF.

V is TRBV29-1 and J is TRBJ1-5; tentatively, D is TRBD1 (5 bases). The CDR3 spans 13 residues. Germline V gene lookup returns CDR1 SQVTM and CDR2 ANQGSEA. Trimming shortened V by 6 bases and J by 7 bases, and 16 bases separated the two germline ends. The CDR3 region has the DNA TGCAGCGTCGAGGGGTTGTGGGGACAGCCCCAGCATTTT. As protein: CSVEGLWGQPQHF.

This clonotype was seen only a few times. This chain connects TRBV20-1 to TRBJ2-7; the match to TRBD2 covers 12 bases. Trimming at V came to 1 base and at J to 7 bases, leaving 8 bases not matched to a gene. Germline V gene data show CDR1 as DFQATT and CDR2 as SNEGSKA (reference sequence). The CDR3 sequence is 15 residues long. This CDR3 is CSARAPSGRGVEQYF. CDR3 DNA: TGCAGTGCTAGAGCCCCTAGCGGGAGGGGGGTGGAGCAGTACTTC.